The clone carrying this T cell receptor (beta chain) was found many times. The record originates from a study of CD8+CD57+ T cells in acquired aplastic anemia. The ends lost 6 bases at V and 9 bases at J; junction bases unmatched: 4. CDR1 and CDR2 (germline): SQVTM, ANQGSEA. This CDR3 contains 13 residues. Only patients with CD8+CD57+ cell expansion on flow cytometry were chosen for sequencing. Investigators profiled TCR beta VDJ and CDR3 from genomic DNA template. TCRdb independently ran MiXCR on the reads; one entry per CDR3 protein. Of some 170,000 distinct CDR3 sequences listed, roughly 48% are singletons.

The TCR comes from a human donor with aplastic anemia. This rearrangement joins TRBV29-1 to TRBJ1-6, with 11 nucleotides matching TRBD1. Sample: sorted CD4+, CD8+, or CD8+CD57+ T cells (not recorded which) from PBMCs. The CDR3 nucleotides read TGCAGCGTCGCCGGGACAGGGGGTTCACCCCTCCACTTT. It yields the protein CSVAGTGGSPLHF.